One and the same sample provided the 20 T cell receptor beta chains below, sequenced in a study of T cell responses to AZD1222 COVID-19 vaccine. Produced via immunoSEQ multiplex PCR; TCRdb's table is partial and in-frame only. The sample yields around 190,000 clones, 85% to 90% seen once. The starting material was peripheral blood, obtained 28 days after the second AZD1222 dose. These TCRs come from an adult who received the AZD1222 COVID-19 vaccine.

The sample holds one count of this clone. The CDR3 loop is CASREQASGNQPQHF. The CDR3 nucleotides read TGTGCCAGCAGGGAACAGGCGTCTGGCAATCAGCCCCAGCATTTT. The rearrangement joins TRBV2 to TRBJ1-5; D is perhaps TRBD1 (5 bases). Looked up from germline, CDR1 is SNHLY and CDR2 is FYNNEI. Trimming removed 6 bases from V and 2 bases from J, with 14 bases in between. This CDR3 comprises 15 residues.

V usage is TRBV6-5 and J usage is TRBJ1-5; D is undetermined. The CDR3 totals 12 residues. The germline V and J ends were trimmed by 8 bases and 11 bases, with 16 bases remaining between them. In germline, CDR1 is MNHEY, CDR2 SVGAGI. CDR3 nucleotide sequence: TGTGCCAGCTCTCCGGTCGCCACGTCCCAGCATTTT. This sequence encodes CASSPVATSQHF.

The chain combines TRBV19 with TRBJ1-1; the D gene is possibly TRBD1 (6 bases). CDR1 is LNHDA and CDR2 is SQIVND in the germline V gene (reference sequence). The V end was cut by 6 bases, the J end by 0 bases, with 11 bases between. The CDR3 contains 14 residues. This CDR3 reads CASSSGQLNTEAFF. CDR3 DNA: TGTGCCAGTAGCTCCGGACAGCTGAACACTGAAGCTTTCTTT.

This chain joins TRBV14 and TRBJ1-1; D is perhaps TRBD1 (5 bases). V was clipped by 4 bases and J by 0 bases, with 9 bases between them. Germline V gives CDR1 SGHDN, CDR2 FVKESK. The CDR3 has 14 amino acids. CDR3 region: CASSLIGVNTEAFF. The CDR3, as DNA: TGTGCCAGCAGCCTGATAGGGGTGAACACTGAAGCTTTCTTT.

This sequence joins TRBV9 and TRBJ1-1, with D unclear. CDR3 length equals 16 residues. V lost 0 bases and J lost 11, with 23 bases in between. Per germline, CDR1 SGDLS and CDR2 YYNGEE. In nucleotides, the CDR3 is TGTGCCAGCAGCGTAGAAAGAAGTGCGCAGGCCGGGGAGGCTTTCTTT. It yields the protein CASSVERSAQAGEAFF.

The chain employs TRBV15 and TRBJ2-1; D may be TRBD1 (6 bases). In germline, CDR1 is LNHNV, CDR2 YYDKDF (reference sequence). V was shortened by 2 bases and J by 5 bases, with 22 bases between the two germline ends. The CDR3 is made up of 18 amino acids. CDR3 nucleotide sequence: TGTGCCACCAGCAGAATCGACCGGGACAAAGGGACCAACAATGAGCAGTTCTTC. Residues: CATSRIDRDKGTNNEQFF.

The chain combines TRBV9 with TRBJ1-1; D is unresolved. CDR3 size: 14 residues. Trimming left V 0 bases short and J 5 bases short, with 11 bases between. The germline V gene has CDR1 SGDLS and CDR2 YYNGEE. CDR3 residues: CASSVDPVGTEAFF. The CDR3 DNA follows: TGTGCCAGCAGCGTAGACCCGGTTGGGACTGAAGCTTTCTTT.

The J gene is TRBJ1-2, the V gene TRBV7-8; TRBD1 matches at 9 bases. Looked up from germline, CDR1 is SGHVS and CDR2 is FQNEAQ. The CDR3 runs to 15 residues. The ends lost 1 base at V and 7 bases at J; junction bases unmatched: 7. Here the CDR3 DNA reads TGTGCCAGCAGCTTAGGTCACAGGGGGCCCGGTGGCTACACCTTC. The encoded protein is CASSLGHRGPGGYTF.

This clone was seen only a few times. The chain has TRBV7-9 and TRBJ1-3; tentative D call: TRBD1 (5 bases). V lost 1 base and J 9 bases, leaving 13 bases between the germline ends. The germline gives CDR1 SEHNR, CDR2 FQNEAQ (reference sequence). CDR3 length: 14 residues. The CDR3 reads CASSLDLNGGTIYF. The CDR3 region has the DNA TGTGCCAGCAGCTTAGATCTAAACGGGGGCACCATATATTTT. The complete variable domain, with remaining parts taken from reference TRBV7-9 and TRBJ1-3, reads DTGVSQNPRHKITKRGQNVTFRCDPISEHNRLYWYRQTLGQGPEFLTYFQNEAQLEKSRLLSDRFSAERPKGSFSTLEIQRTEQGDSAMYLCASSLDLNGGTIYFGEGSWLTVV.

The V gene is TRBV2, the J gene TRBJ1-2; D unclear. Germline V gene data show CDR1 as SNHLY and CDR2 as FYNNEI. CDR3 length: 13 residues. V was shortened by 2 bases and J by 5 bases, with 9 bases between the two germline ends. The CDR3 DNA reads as TGTGCCAGCAGTGAATTCGCCGATTATGGCTACACCTTC. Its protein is CASSEFADYGYTF.

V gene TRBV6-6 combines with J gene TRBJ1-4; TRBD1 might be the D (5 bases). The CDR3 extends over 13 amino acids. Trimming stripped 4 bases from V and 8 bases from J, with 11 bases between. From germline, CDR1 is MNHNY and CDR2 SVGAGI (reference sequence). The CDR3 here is CASSFQGGEKLFF. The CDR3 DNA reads TGTGCCAGCAGTTTCCAGGGAGGCGAAAAACTGTTTTTT.

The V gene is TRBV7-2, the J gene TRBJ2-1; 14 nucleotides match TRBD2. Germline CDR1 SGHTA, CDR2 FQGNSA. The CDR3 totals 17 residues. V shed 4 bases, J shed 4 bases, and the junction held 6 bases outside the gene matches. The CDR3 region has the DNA TGTGCCAGCAGCTCCCGGACTAGCGGGGGGCCGTACAATGAGCAGTTCTTC. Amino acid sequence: CASSSRTSGGPYNEQFF.

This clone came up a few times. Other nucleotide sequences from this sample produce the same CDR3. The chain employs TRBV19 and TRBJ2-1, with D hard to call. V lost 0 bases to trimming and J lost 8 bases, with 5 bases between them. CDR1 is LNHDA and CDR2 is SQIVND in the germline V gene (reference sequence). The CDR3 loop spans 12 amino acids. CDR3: CASSIERDEQFF. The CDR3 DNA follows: TGTGCCAGTAGTATAGAAAGGGATGAGCAGTTCTTC.

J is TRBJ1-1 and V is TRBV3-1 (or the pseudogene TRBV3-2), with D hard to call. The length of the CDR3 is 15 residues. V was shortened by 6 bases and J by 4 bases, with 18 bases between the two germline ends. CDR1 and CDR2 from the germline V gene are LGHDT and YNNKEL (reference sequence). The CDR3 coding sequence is TGTGCCAGCAGGGAGTGGGGTTCCCAAAGCACTGAAGCTTTCTTT. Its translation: CASREWGSQSTEAFF.

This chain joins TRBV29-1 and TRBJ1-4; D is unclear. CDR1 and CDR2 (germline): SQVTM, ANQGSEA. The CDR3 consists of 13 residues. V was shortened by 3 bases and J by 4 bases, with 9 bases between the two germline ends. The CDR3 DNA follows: TGCAGCGTTGATACGGGGAGTAATGAAAAACTGTTTTTT. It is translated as CSVDTGSNEKLFF.

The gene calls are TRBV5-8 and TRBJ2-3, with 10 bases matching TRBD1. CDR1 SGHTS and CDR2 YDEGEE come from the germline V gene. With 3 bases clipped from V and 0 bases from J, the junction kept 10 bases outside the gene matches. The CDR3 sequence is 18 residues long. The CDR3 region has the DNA TGTGCCAGCAGCTCGCTATGGGACAGGGGCCTTAGCACAGATACGCAGTATTTT. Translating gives CASSSLWDRGLSTDTQYF.

The CDR3 DNA follows: TGTGCCAGCAGCCAGACGGGACAGGGCACTGAAGCTTTCTTT. This encodes CASSQTGQGTEAFF. The J gene is TRBJ1-1, the V gene TRBV3-1 (or the pseudogene TRBV3-2); 9 bases map to TRBD1. This CDR3 spans 14 amino acids. Trimming removed 3 bases from V and 4 bases from J; junction bases left unmatched: 3. Germline V CDR1 and CDR2: LGHDT, YNNKEL (reference sequence).

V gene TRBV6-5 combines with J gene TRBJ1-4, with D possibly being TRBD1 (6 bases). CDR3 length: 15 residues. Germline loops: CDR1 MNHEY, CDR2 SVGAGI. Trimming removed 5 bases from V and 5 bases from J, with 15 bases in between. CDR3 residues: CASSIGDQGNEKLFF. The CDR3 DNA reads TGTGCCAGCAGTATAGGCGATCAGGGGAATGAAAAACTGTTTTTT.

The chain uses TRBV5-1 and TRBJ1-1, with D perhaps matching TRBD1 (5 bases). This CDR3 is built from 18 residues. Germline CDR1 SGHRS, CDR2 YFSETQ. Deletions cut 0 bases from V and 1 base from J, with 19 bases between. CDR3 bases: TGCGCCAGCAGCTTGGCCATTCTAGGGACGGCAGGGAACACTGAAGCTTTCTTT. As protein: CASSLAILGTAGNTEAFF.

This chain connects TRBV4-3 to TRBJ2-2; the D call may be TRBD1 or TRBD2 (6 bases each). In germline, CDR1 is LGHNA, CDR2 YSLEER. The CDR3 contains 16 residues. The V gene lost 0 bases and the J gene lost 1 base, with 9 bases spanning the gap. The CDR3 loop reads CASSQEGGLNTGELFF. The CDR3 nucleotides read TGCGCCAGCAGCCAAGAAGGGGGGTTGAACACCGGGGAGCTGTTTTTT.